The next 20 T cell receptor beta chains were all read from a single sample in a study of control samples from healthy donors and cancer patients (TCRdb year 2020). The library came from the immunoSEQ multiplex PCR assay. TCRdb stores this immuneACCESS table with in-frame sequences only. Part of the clones is absent; in the studies checked, under half of the shortfall reflects unresolved V genes, and no reason is known for the rest. The sample table lists approximately 100,000 clones, over 75% of them with a count of one. The top ten constitute 4% to 5.5% of the sample. The sample comprised blood. These receptors all stem from a human donor in good health. The donor label of this sample is uncertain.

The rearrangement uses TRBV3-1 (or the pseudogene TRBV3-2) and TRBJ1-2; D possibly corresponds to TRBD1 (5 bases). CDR1 and CDR2 from the germline V gene are LGHDT and YNNKEL (reference sequence). This CDR3 spans 12 amino acids. The V end was cut by 5 bases, the J end by 1 base, with 5 bases between. Here the CDR3 reads CASSGGNYGYTF. As DNA, the CDR3 is TGTGCCAGCAGCGGGGGTAACTATGGCTACACCTTC.

The chain combines TRBV29-1 with TRBJ1-3; 7 nucleotides line up with TRBD1. Germline lookup yields CDR1 SQVTM and CDR2 ANQGSEA. The ends lost 4 bases at V and 0 bases at J; junction bases unmatched: 6. The CDR3 is 15 residues long. The CDR3 region has the DNA TGCAGCGTTGGAGGGGGCGCGGTCTCTGGAAACACCATATATTTT. Amino acids: CSVGGGAVSGNTIYF.

V gene TRBV15 combines with J gene TRBJ2-5; TRBD2 might be the D (5 bases). CDR1 is LNHNV, CDR2 YYDKDF, per germline (reference sequence). This CDR3 is 14 amino acids long. The V and J ends lost 0 bases and 13 bases respectively, with 18 bases between them. The CDR3 here is CATSRDTQRGVRYF. CDR3 in DNA: TGTGCCACCAGCAGAGATACCCAACGGGGAGTCCGGTACTTC.

The genes are TRBV5-1 and TRBJ2-2; tentative D call: TRBD1 (6 bases). Trimming pared 0 bases from V and 4 bases from J, leaving 16 bases between. There are 17 residues in the CDR3. Germline values: CDR1 SGHRS, CDR2 YFSETQ. Here the CDR3 reads CASSLVGTKISTGELFF. In nucleotides, the CDR3 is TGCGCCAGCAGCTTGGTCGGGACAAAAATTAGCACCGGGGAGCTGTTTTTT.

The chain links TRBV11-3 to TRBJ1-1; D is perhaps TRBD1 (6 bases). The CDR3 has 13 residues. CDR1 is SGHNT and CDR2 is YENEEA in the germline V gene. V was shortened by 1 base and J by 7 bases, with 10 bases between the two germline ends. This chain's CDR3 is CASSLVGGSEAFF. In nucleotides, the CDR3 is TGTGCCAGCAGCTTAGTGGGGGGCAGTGAAGCTTTCTTT.

The genes are TRBV9 and TRBJ2-3; 8 bases match TRBD2. V was pared by 0 bases and J by 6 bases, with 12 bases of the junction left unmatched. Germline V gives CDR1 SGDLS, CDR2 YYNGEE. The CDR3 loop spans 17 amino acids. The CDR3 coding sequence is TGTGCCAGCAGCGTAGGGGCTGGAGCGGGGGCCAGGGATACGCAGTATTTT. It is translated as CASSVGAGAGARDTQYF.

The rearrangement links TRBV11-2 to TRBJ1-2; 8 bases match TRBD1. Germline V gene lookup returns CDR1 SGHAT and CDR2 FQNNGV. V lost 5 bases to trimming and J lost 6 bases; unmatched junction nucleotides: 11. The CDR3 is 15 amino acids. The CDR3 DNA sequence: TGTGCCAGCAGCACCGGAATCGGACAGGGAGATGGCTACACCTTC. Translation: CASSTGIGQGDGYTF.

CDR3 sequence reads: CASSFTGQGANQPQHF. Here the CDR3 DNA reads TGTGCCAGCAGTTTCACAGGGCAGGGCGCCAATCAGCCCCAGCATTTT. The chain employs TRBV28 and TRBJ1-5; possible D gene TRBD1, 6 bases. The CDR3 has 16 amino acids. V was cut by 3 bases and J by 3 bases, with 15 bases left in between. Germline CDR1 is MDHEN and CDR2 is SYDVKM.

The chain carries TRBV27 and TRBJ1-5; 9 bases line up with TRBD1. Germline V gene data show CDR1 as MNHEY and CDR2 as SMNVEV (reference sequence). The CDR3 consists of 18 residues. The junction had 7 bases not matched to a gene; V was cut back by 1 base and J by 0 bases. The chain's CDR3 is CASSLWGQGPHSNQPQHF. The CDR3 DNA is TGTGCCAGCAGTTTATGGGGACAGGGTCCCCATAGCAATCAGCCCCAGCATTTT.

The chain links TRBV19 to TRBJ1-5; 8 bases are a match to TRBD1. Germline loops: CDR1 LNHDA, CDR2 SQIVND (reference sequence). The CDR3 is made up of 17 amino acids. V shed 1 base, J shed 8 bases, and the junction held 13 bases outside the gene matches. The DNA for the CDR3 is TGTGCCAGTAGTATAGCCCTGACAGACAGGGGAATCAAGCCCCAGCATTTT. It translates to CASSIALTDRGIKPQHF.

The chain links TRBV18 to TRBJ2-7, with D perhaps given as TRBD1 or TRBD2 (5 bases each). CDR3 length equals 13 residues. The V end lost 5 bases, the J end lost 3 bases, and 11 bases lay between the germline ends. Germline CDR1 is KGHSH and CDR2 is LQKENI. The CDR3 here is CASSTGTNYEQYF. DNA for the CDR3: TGTGCCAGCTCAACCGGGACCAACTACGAGCAGTACTTC.

The gene calls are TRBV2 and TRBJ1-1; D might be TRBD1 (5 bases). Trimming pared 2 bases from V and 5 bases from J, leaving 9 bases between. Germline CDR1 and CDR2: SNHLY and FYNNEI. This CDR3 has 13 amino acids. The CDR3 nucleotides are TGTGCCAGCAGTGAAACGGGGGGTACTGAAGCTTTCTTT. Amino acids: CASSETGGTEAFF.

V and J are TRBV2 and TRBJ2-3; D is perhaps TRBD1 (6 bases). Trimming stripped 4 bases from V and 5 bases from J, with 10 bases between. CDR1 SNHLY and CDR2 FYNNEI come from the germline V gene. The CDR3 is 13 amino acids. The CDR3 here is CASSAQGKDTQYF. The DNA for the CDR3 is TGTGCCAGCAGTGCACAGGGAAAAGATACGCAGTATTTT.

The rearrangement joins TRBV3-1 (or the pseudogene TRBV3-2) to TRBJ1-6, with D maybe TRBD1 (5 bases). Trimming removed 2 bases from V and 10 bases from J, with 15 bases in between. Per the germline V gene, CDR1 is LGHDT and CDR2 is YNNKEL (reference sequence). The CDR3 is 15 residues long. In DNA, the CDR3 is TGTGCCAGCAGCCAAATCGGCAGGGAGGACTCACCCCTCCACTTT. Translation: CASSQIGREDSPLHF.

The chain employs TRBV18 and TRBJ2-2; D remains ambiguous. The germline V gene encodes CDR1 KGHSH and CDR2 LQKENI. The V end lost 8 bases, the J end lost 3 bases, and 7 bases lay between the germline ends. The CDR3 is made up of 12 amino acids. The CDR3 region is CASATYTGELFF. CDR3 in DNA: TGTGCCAGCGCAACTTACACCGGGGAGCTGTTTTTT.

The rearrangement uses TRBV30 and TRBJ1-3, with 9 bases lining up with TRBD1. V was clipped by 4 bases and J by 10 bases; unmatched bases: 8. Germline CDR1 reads GTSNPN; CDR2 reads SVGIG (reference sequence). The CDR3 consists of 13 residues. The DNA for the CDR3 is TGTGCCTGGACCTCGGGACAGGGTCAAACCATATATTTT. Residues: CAWTSGQGQTIYF.

The rearrangement uses TRBV6-5 and TRBJ1-1; D not resolved. The ends were cut back, 7 bases at V and 1 base at J, with 16 bases in the middle. This CDR3 is 15 amino acids long. The V gene's germline CDR1 is MNHEY and CDR2 SVGAGI. The CDR3 sequence: CASKGERGENTEAFF. The DNA of the CDR3 is TGTGCCAGCAAGGGTGAGAGAGGAGAGAACACTGAAGCTTTCTTT.

The chain links TRBV29-1 to TRBJ2-1; the D gene is possibly TRBD1 (5 bases). Germline loops: CDR1 SQVTM, CDR2 ANQGSEA. This CDR3 has 12 amino acids. V was shortened by 7 bases and J by 5 bases, with 12 bases between the two germline ends. The CDR3 here is CSAWQGNNEQFF. The CDR3 nucleotides read TGCAGCGCCTGGCAGGGAAACAATGAGCAGTTCTTC.

The CDR3: CASSIEGDNQPQHF. The DNA of the CDR3 is TGTGCCAGTAGTATAGAAGGGGACAATCAGCCCCAGCATTTT. The chain joins TRBV19 to TRBJ1-5; possible D gene TRBD1, 5 bases. The CDR3 loop spans 14 amino acids. CDR1 is LNHDA and CDR2 is SQIVND in the germline V gene (reference sequence). V dropped 0 bases and J dropped 3 bases, with 6 bases sitting between them.

The J gene is TRBJ1-2, the V gene TRBV5-8; a weak D match, TRBD1 (5 bases). V lost 0 bases to trimming and J lost 7 bases, with 7 bases between them. The CDR3 has 12 amino acids. In germline, CDR1 is SGHTS, CDR2 YDEGEE. The CDR3 region has the DNA TGTGCCAGCAGCTTGGGGGGCGTTGGCTACACCTTC. Translating gives CASSLGGVGYTF.